This entry describes one T cell receptor (beta chain). What it recognizes is unknown. The sample originates from a study of identical twins. Study-level findings and limits: Abundant cord blood beta clonotypes carried fewer insertions; memory repertoires showed none. Researchers caution that invariant MAIT and iNKT cells could partly confound zero-insertion analyses. Sequences that were beta out-of-frame showed weaker excess twin sharing.

Germline V CDR1 and CDR2: SGHVT, SQSDAQ. Trimming cost V 1 base and J 5 bases; bases outside gene matches: 7. The CDR3 contains 17 residues. cDNA carried unique molecular identifiers, and a universal primer site was added by template switching. One entry per CDR3 protein, called by TCRdb with MiXCR from the 5' RACE reads. The sample holds 400,000 to 500,000 distinct CDR3 sequences, roughly 18% seen once. This receptor was taken from a man aged 45-65 years in good health. The sequencing sample was made of naive T cells sorted from blood. V and J are TRBV7-4 and TRBJ2-1, with TRBD2 matching 11 bases. CDR3 sequence (DNA): TGTGCCAGCAGCTTAGGGCTAGCGGGAGGACAAGACAATGAGCAGTTCTTC. It is translated as CASSLGLAGGQDNEQFF.